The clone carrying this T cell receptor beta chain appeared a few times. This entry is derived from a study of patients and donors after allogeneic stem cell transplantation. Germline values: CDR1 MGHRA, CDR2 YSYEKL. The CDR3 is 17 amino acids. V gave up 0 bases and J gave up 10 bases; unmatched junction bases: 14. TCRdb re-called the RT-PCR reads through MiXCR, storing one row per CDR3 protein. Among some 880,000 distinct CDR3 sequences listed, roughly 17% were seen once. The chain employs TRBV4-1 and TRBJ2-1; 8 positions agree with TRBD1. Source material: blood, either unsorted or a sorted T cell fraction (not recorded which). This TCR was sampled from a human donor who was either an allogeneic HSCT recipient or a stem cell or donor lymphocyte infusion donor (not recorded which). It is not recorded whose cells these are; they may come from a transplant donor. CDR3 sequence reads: CASSQDPQGAIILEQFF. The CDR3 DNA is TGCGCCAGCAGCCAAGATCCTCAGGGGGCAATAATTTTGGAGCAGTTCTTC.